This T cell receptor (beta chain) was sequenced in a study of blood T cells in healthy people across ages. CDR1 and CDR2 from the germline V gene are MNHEY and SVGEGT. This CDR3 contains 17 residues. In the case of this clonotype: Antigen specificity is unknown. Germline and junction disagree at one end, which may indicate a read error.

The use of a sample-barcoded 5' primer and a J-beta primer mix characterized a second PCR of about 6 to 11 cycles. Via MiXCR, TCRdb re-called the 5' RACE reads, giving one row per CDR3 protein. The sample includes about 1 million distinct CDR3 sequences, about 23% of them seen just once. Points from the study as a whole: The study found more naive CD4+ cells and higher diversity in long-lived than aged donors.

The same data also contributed to another study, on T cells of mothers and their children.

The chain carries TRBV6-2 or TRBV6-3 and TRBJ1-5, with 10 bases that match TRBD1. This clonotype originated in a girl under 10 years old in good health. The sequencing sample was made of blood. CDR3 nucleotide sequence: TGTGCCAGCAGCCCCTGGGACAGGGGAGATAGCAATCGGCCCCAGCATTTT. Translation gives CASSPWDRGDSNRPQHF.